The 19 T cell receptor beta chains below come from one sample, sequenced in a study of blood T cells in healthy people across ages (dated by TCRdb to the mid-2010s). Library preparation used 5' RACE. This sample was sequenced with an Illumina HiSeq 2500. A second PCR of roughly 7 to 11 cycles was performed with a sample-barcoded 5' primer and a J-beta primer mix. The public reads were quality trimmed at Q25 with fastp and then assembled into clones with MiXCR by TCRdb, keeping productive beta chains. Rows with one shared CDR3 protein collapse into an entry with the most common genes and DNA. The sample has 730,000 or so distinct CDR3 sequences on record, roughly 41% of them singletons. The ten largest make up roughly 19% of the sample. Sequenced input: blood. The receptors here all came from a woman aged 55-70 years in good health.

This rearrangement joins TRBV5-1 to TRBJ2-1; D remains ambiguous. This CDR3 comprises 19 residues. Germline assignment: CDR1 SGHRS and CDR2 YFSETQ. V was trimmed by 3 bases and J by 4 bases, leaving 26 bases between them. The CDR3 sequence is CASSSHPIPNTSKYNEQFF. The CDR3 coding sequence is TGCGCCAGCAGCTCCCACCCCATACCAAACACATCTAAATACAATGAGCAGTTCTTC.

The V and J genes are TRBV5-1 and TRBJ1-4; D perhaps matches TRBD1 (5 bases). The V gene's germline CDR1 is SGHRS and CDR2 YFSETQ. Trimming cost V 4 bases and J 5 bases, with 12 bases left between them. This CDR3 comprises 14 residues. The CDR3 reads CASSPGQRNEKLFF. CDR3 coding DNA: TGCGCCAGCAGCCCGGGGCAGAGGAATGAAAAACTGTTTTTT.

This clonotype was seen more than once but under ten times. The gene calls are TRBV5-5 and TRBJ1-4, with D tentatively TRBD1 (5 bases). The CDR3 has 14 amino acids. V gave up 4 bases and J gave up 8 bases, with 15 bases separating them. Looked up from germline, CDR1 is SGHKS and CDR2 is YYEKEE (reference sequence). The CDR3 DNA is TGTGCCAGCAGCCGGACACCGGTGAGGGAAAAACTGTTTTTT. The encoded protein is CASSRTPVREKLFF. The full variable domain, in which reference TRBV5-5 and TRBJ1-4 provide the parts outside the CDR3, is DAGVTQSPTHLIKTRGQQVTLRCSPISGHKSVSWYQQVLGQGPQFIFQYYEKEERGRGNFPDRFSARQFPNYSSELNVNALLLGDSALYLCASSRTPVREKLFFGSGTQLSVL.

This clonotype was picked up many times. This sequence joins TRBV6-1 and TRBJ2-4; TRBD1 agrees at 9 bases. V lost 4 bases, J lost 6 bases, and 10 bases stayed unmatched. CDR1 is MNHNS and CDR2 is SASEGT in the germline V gene. The CDR3 length is 16 residues. The CDR3 DNA sequence: TGTGCCAGCAGTGTAACGGGACAGGGCCGAGGAAACATTCAGTACTTC. Its protein is CASSVTGQGRGNIQYF.

The chain links TRBV4-1 to TRBJ2-7, with 8 bases fitting TRBD1. The end of the DNA is better explained by TRBJ2-4, so the J call may be wrong. Germline V gives CDR1 MGHRA, CDR2 YSYEKL. This CDR3 contains 15 residues. As DNA, the CDR3 is TGCGCCAGCAGCCAGCTCAGGGGGCGCGAGTACATTCAGTACTTC. Its protein is CASSQLRGREYIQYF.

This chain connects TRBV4-2 to TRBJ1-1; D not resolved. This CDR3 has 13 residues. V lost 0 bases to trimming and J lost 7 bases, with 9 bases between them. Germline loops: CDR1 LGHNA, CDR2 YNFKEQ. CDR3 region: CASSQDIDREAFF. CDR3 nucleotide sequence: TGTGCCAGCAGCCAAGATATAGACCGTGAAGCTTTCTTT.

The chain carries TRBV4-3 and TRBJ2-2; no reliable D call. The V end was cut by 1 base, the J end by 3 bases, with 9 bases between. CDR1 LGHNA and CDR2 YSLEER come from the germline V gene. The CDR3 runs 15 residues. CDR3 DNA sequence: TGCGCCAGCAGCCAAGTAGACTCGGACACCGGGGAGCTGTTTTTT. Its protein product is CASSQVDSDTGELFF.

This clonotype has a count of ten or more. This chain uses TRBV11-2 with TRBJ1-1; D call uncertain. The V end lost 0 bases, the J end lost 8 bases, and 7 bases lay between the germline ends. Germline V CDR1 and CDR2: SGHAT, FQNNGV. CDR3 length: 12 residues. CDR3 nucleotide sequence: TGTGCCAGCAGCTTAGATACCGGAGAAGCTTTCTTT. This translates into CASSLDTGEAFF.

V is TRBV12-3 or TRBV12-4 and J is TRBJ2-1; no definite D call. The length of the CDR3 is 16 residues. The V gene lost 0 bases and the J gene lost 1 base, with 10 bases spanning the gap. CDR3 amino acids: CASSLAPQTSYNEQFF. CDR3 in DNA: TGTGCCAGCAGTTTAGCGCCTCAGACTTCCTACAATGAGCAGTTCTTC.

The table lists this clonotype with a few counts. This rearrangement joins TRBV10-3 to TRBJ2-7; TRBD1 agrees at 9 bases. This CDR3 has 14 amino acids. In germline, CDR1 is ENHRY, CDR2 SYGVKD. Trimming cost V 3 bases and J 4 bases; bases outside gene matches: 4. This CDR3 is CAISDRDRVYEQYF. The CDR3 region has the DNA TGTGCCATCAGTGACCGGGACAGGGTATACGAGCAGTACTTC.

V usage is TRBV7-3 and J usage is TRBJ2-1; D is perhaps TRBD2 (6 bases). V lost 1 base and J 6 bases, leaving 10 bases between the germline ends. From germline, CDR1 is SGHTA and CDR2 FQGTGA. The CDR3 loop spans 14 amino acids. The CDR3 protein is CASSLIAGTNEQFF. DNA for the CDR3: TGTGCCAGCAGCTTAATCGCGGGGACCAATGAGCAGTTCTTC.

This clonotype was picked up a small number of times. CDR3 in amino acids: CASSQDLLAGLSTDTQYF. The DNA for the CDR3 is TGTGCCAGCAGCCAAGATTTACTAGCGGGACTCAGCACAGATACGCAGTATTTT. This chain connects TRBV3-1 to TRBJ2-3; the match to TRBD2 covers 10 bases. The CDR3 consists of 18 residues. V was pared by 0 bases and J by 0 bases, with 6 bases of the junction left unmatched. Germline CDR1 LGHDT, CDR2 YNNKEL (reference sequence).

This clonotype was detected only a few times. The rearrangement joins TRBV20-1 to TRBJ2-7; D unclear. This CDR3 has 12 residues. V lost 5 bases and J 2 bases, leaving 10 bases between the germline ends. CDR1 is DFQATT and CDR2 is SNEGSKA in the germline V gene (reference sequence). The DNA of the CDR3 is TGCAGTGCTGGAACCCAAGCCTACGAGCAGTACTTC. It encodes CSAGTQAYEQYF.

This clonotype appeared a few times. Being one base from a much bigger clone, this may be a read error. V and J are TRBV12-3 or TRBV12-4 and TRBJ1-4, with 9 bases that match TRBD1. The length of the CDR3 is 14 residues. This CDR3 reads CTSSTTGGNEKLFF. CDR3 DNA: TGTACCAGCAGCACGACAGGGGGGAATGAAAAACTGTTTTTT.

The chain uses TRBV20-1 and TRBJ2-1, with a weak D call TRBD2 (7 bases). Between the trimmed V and J ends, which lost 1 base and 9 bases, there was a span of 22 bases. The CDR3 loop spans 16 amino acids. The V gene's germline CDR1 is DFQATT and CDR2 SNEGSKA (reference sequence). CDR3 nucleotides: TGCAGTGCTAGAGGGGGTGGGAGGGGGGCGGCAGGTGAGCAGTTCTTC. Amino acids: CSARGGGRGAAGEQFF.

The V gene is TRBV4-2, the J gene TRBJ2-7; possibly TRBD2 for D (6 bases). Deletions cut 1 base from V and 6 bases from J, with 10 bases between. CDR1 LGHNA and CDR2 YNFKEQ come from the germline V gene. CDR3 size: 13 residues. The CDR3 protein is CASSQATRREQYF. The CDR3, as DNA: TGTGCCAGCAGCCAAGCGACTAGGCGCGAGCAGTACTTC.

J is TRBJ2-3 and V is TRBV7-3; D may correspond to TRBD1 or TRBD2 (6 bases each). CDR1 SGHTA and CDR2 FQGTGA come from the germline V gene. Trimming removed 7 bases at V and 3 bases at J, with 14 bases between. CDR3 length: 14 residues. CDR3 protein: CASNLWGATDTQYF. CDR3 coding DNA: TGTGCCAGCAACCTGTGGGGGGCAACAGATACGCAGTATTTT.

This clonotype showed up just a few times. The chain combines TRBV7-2 with TRBJ2-5; 13 nucleotides match TRBD2. The better agreement between TRBJ2-7 and the DNA end casts doubt on the J call. Germline CDR1 SGHTA, CDR2 FQGNSA. The CDR3 length is 17 residues. This CDR3 is CASSLAPLGLAGPEQYF. CDR3 coding DNA: TGTGCCAGCAGCTTGGCTCCCCTGGGACTAGCGGGACCCGAGCAGTACTTC.

Points on this clonotype: This sequence may be a read error, since a much larger clone differs from it by one base. This rearrangement joins TRBV7-2 to TRBJ2-7; weak D call: TRBD1 (6 bases). V lost 5 bases to trimming and J lost 3 bases, with 11 bases between them. CDR1 is SGHTA and CDR2 is FQGNSA in the germline V gene. This CDR3 contains 13 residues. The CDR3 region is CASSADSIYEQYF. For the CDR3, the DNA is TGTGCCAGCAGCGCGGACAGTATCTACGAGCAGTACTTC.